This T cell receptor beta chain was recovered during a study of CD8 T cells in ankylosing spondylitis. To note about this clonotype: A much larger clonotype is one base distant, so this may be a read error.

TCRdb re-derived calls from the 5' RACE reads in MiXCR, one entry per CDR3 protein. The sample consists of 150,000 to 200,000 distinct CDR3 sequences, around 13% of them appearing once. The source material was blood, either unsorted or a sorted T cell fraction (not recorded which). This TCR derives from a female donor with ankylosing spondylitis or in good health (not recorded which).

The DNA for the CDR3 is TGTGCCAGCAGTTTTAACCTCAGTGGTGGAAACACCATATATTTT. It yields the protein CASSFNLSGGNTIYF. The chain is built from TRBV27 and TRBJ1-3; no reliable D call. This CDR3 has 15 amino acids. The V end lost 3 bases, the J end lost 3 bases, and 12 bases lay between the germline ends. Germline CDR1 reads MNHEY; CDR2 reads SMNVEV (reference sequence).